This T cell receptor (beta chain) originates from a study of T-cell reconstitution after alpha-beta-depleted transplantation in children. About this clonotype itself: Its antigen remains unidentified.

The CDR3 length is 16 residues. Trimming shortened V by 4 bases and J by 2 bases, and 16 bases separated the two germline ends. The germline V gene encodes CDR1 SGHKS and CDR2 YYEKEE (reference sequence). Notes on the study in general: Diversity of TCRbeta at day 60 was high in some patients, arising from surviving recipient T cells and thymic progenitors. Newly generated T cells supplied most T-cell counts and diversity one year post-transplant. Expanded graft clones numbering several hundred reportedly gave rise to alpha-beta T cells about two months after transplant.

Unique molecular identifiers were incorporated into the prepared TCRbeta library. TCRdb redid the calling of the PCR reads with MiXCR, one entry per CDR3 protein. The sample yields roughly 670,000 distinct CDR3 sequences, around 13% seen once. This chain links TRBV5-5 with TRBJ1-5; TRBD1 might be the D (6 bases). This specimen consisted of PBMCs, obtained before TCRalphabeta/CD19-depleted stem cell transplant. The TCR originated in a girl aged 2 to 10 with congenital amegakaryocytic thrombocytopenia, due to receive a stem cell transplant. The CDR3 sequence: CASSAGGPGGNQPQHF. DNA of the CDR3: TGTGCCAGCAGCGCCGGGGGCCCCGGCGGCAATCAGCCCCAGCATTTT.